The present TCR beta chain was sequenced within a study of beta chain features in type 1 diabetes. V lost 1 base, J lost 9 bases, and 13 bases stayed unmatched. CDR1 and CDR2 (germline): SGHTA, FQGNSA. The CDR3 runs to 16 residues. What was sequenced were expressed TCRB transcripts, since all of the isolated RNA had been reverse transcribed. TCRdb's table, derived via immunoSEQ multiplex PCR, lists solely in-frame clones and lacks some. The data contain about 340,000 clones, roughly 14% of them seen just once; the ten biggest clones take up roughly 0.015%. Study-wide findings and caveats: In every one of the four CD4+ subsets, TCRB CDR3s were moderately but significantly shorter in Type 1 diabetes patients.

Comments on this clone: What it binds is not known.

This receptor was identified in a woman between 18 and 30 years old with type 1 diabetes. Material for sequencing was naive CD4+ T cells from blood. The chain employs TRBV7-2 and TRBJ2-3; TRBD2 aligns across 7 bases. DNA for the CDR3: TGTGCCAGCAGCTTAGGGGGTAGCGGGTGGGGACGCACGCAGTATTTT. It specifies CASSLGGSGWGRTQYF.